The entry below gives a single TCR beta chain sequence along with its context. The data derive from a study of shared clonotypes between healthy human individuals. TCRdb's table, derived via immunoSEQ multiplex PCR, lists solely in-frame clones and lacks some. The table shows about 710,000 clones, with around 70% occurring only once. The length of the CDR3 is 14 residues. Germline V gene sequence: CDR1 MDHEN, CDR2 SYDVKM. With V trimmed by 5 bases and J by 5 bases, 9 bases remained unmatched. The sequencing input was memory CD4+ T cells sorted from blood. Subset indicated: CD45RA-negative fraction. This chain links TRBV28 with TRBJ2-7; 7 bases are a match to TRBD1. The TCR sequence derives from a woman aged 25 to 45 in good health. DNA of the CDR3: TGTGCCAGCAGTCCCAGGGGGTATGCGGACGAGCAGTACTTC. Translated: CASSPRGYADEQYF. The full variable domain, rest sourced from reference TRBV28 and TRBJ2-7, is DVKVTQSSRYLVKRTGEKVFLECVQDMDHENMFWYRQDPGLGLRLIYFSYDVKMKEKGDIPEGYSVSREKKERFSLILESASTNQTSMYLCASSPRGYADEQYFGPGTRLTVT.